One sample yielded the 24 T cell receptor beta chains listed below, sequenced in a study of spatial heterogeneity in lung cancer (dated by TCRdb to about 2019). This specimen's time point label, per the study, means: sample taken at primary tumor resection. Whole RNA extracted from tumor and nontumor lung tissue, or from cryopreserved PBMC samples, was used for TCR sequencing without cell sorting. Library creation used 5' RACE. The listed sequencing device is NextSeq 500. TCRdb reprocessing: public reads trimmed at Q25 with fastp, clones called with MiXCR, in-frame beta chains kept. For every CDR3 protein sequence, its rows merge into one entry that carries the most common genes and DNA. This sample holds a few thousand distinct CDR3 sequences; about a sixth were observed only once. About 20% of the sample lies in the top ten. The sequencing used normal lung tissue next to the tumor, collected at surgery. These receptors came from a male donor with early-stage non-small cell lung cancer.

This clonotype has just a few counts. Little can be read into the size of this beta chain, an off-target read in a library designed for alpha chains. This sequence joins TRBV3-1 and TRBJ2-7; 11 nucleotides line up with TRBD2. The ends lost 4 bases at V and 1 base at J; junction bases unmatched: 6. Germline loops: CDR1 LGHDT, CDR2 YNNKEL (reference sequence). The CDR3 is 16 amino acids. The chain's CDR3 is CASSLRTSGLSYEQYF. DNA of the CDR3: TGTGCCAGCAGCCTTCGGACTAGCGGGTTATCCTACGAGCAGTACTTC.

This clonotype was detected a few times. As an off-target read in a library built for alpha chains, this beta chain has a frequency of little significance. The genes are TRBV5-1 and TRBJ1-1, with D perhaps matching TRBD1 (6 bases). V dropped 2 bases and J dropped 4 bases, with 12 bases sitting between them. This CDR3 has 14 amino acids. CDR1 SGHRS and CDR2 YFSETQ come from the germline V gene. The CDR3 region is CASSFGGPGTEAFF. The CDR3 DNA reads as TGCGCCAGCAGCTTCGGGGGGCCGGGCACTGAAGCTTTCTTT.

This clonotype is classed as medium-sized. This beta chain is a stray sequence in a library constructed for alpha chains; its clone size is not meaningful. V and J are TRBV5-1 and TRBJ2-2, with D uncertain. Trimming cost V 2 bases and J 3 bases, with 17 bases left between them. Per the germline V gene, CDR1 is SGHRS and CDR2 is YFSETQ. CDR3 length: 17 residues. CDR3 residues: CASSFQVGFWDTGELFF. The CDR3 nucleotides are TGCGCCAGCAGCTTCCAGGTTGGCTTCTGGGACACCGGGGAGCTGTTTTTT.

Relative to its sample, this clonotype is large. This beta chain is a stray read from a library made for alpha chains; its abundance is not meaningful. This chain links TRBV10-2 with TRBJ1-2; no clear D. Germline lookup yields CDR1 WSHSY and CDR2 SAAADI. V lost 1 base, J lost 0 bases, and 15 bases lay in between. This CDR3 contains 17 residues. The CDR3 region is CASSELDGPGANYGYTF. In DNA form, the CDR3 reads TGCGCCAGCAGTGAGTTGGATGGCCCGGGAGCTAACTATGGCTACACCTTC.

This clonotype rates as medium-sized. This beta chain is a stray sequence in a library constructed for alpha chains; its clone size is not meaningful. In DNA form, the CDR3 reads TGTGCCAGCAGTGAACGGGGAGGAGCAGGCACTGAAGCTTTCTTT. Its translation: CASSERGGAGTEAFF. The chain uses TRBV2 and TRBJ1-1; no clear D. CDR3 length: 15 amino acids. Trimming cost V 2 bases and J 4 bases, with 14 bases left between them. Germline V CDR1 and CDR2: SNHLY, FYNNEI.

This clonotype was detected a few times. The library was prepared for alpha chains; this beta chain is a stray read, so its frequency means little. The V call is TRBV20-1, the J call TRBJ2-3, with 10 bases lining up with TRBD2. Trimming removed 1 base from V and 0 bases from J; junction bases left unmatched: 7. The CDR3 has 17 residues. Germline CDR1 is DFQATT and CDR2 is SNEGSKA (reference sequence). As DNA, the CDR3 is TGCAGTGCTAGAGCGGAACTAGCGGGACCTAGCACAGATACGCAGTATTTT. The encoded protein is CSARAELAGPSTDTQYF.

Remarks on this clonotype: This beta chain came through as a stray read in a library set up for alpha chains, and its size says little. The rearrangement links TRBV7-9 to TRBJ1-2; 10 positions agree with TRBD1. The ends lost 4 bases at V and 6 bases at J; junction bases unmatched: 2. Germline V gives CDR1 SEHNR, CDR2 FQNEAQ (reference sequence). The CDR3 is 13 residues long. Here the CDR3 DNA reads TGTGCCAGCAGCTACGGGACAGGGGATGGCTACACCTTC. Translation gives CASSYGTGDGYTF. The entire variable domain, with the rest obtained from reference TRBV7-9 and TRBJ1-2, is as follows: DTGVSQNPRHKITKRGQNVTFRCDPISEHNRLYWYRQTLGQGPEFLTYFQNEAQLEKSRLLSDRFSAERPKGSFSTLEIQRTEQGDSAMYLCASSYGTGDGYTFGSGTRLTVV.

In its sample, this clonotype is medium-sized. As an off-target read in a library built for alpha chains, this beta chain has a frequency of little significance. V is TRBV7-6 and J is TRBJ2-4; perhaps D is TRBD1 or TRBD2 (5 bases each). Per germline, CDR1 SGHVS and CDR2 FNYEAQ. The V gene lost 4 bases and the J gene lost 4 bases, with 11 bases spanning the gap. The length of the CDR3 is 14 residues. This CDR3 reads CASSSGTEKNIQYF. DNA for the CDR3: TGTGCCAGCAGCTCCGGGACGGAAAAAAACATTCAGTACTTC.

About this clonotype itself: Being off target in a library aimed at alpha chains, this beta chain has a size of little meaning. The chain links TRBV25-1 to TRBJ1-1, with TRBD1 as a possible D gene (5 bases). The ends were cut back, 7 bases at V and 4 bases at J, with 10 bases in the middle. This CDR3 has 12 amino acids. Germline V CDR1 and CDR2: MGHDK, SYGVNS. The chain's CDR3 is CASKGVSTEAFF. The CDR3 DNA reads TGTGCCAGCAAAGGGGTAAGCACTGAAGCTTTCTTT.

Of note for this clonotype: The library was designed around alpha chains, so this beta chain is a stray read whose abundance carries little weight. The chain employs TRBV20-1 and TRBJ2-3; D not resolved. V lost 1 base and J lost 6, with 11 bases in between. This CDR3 has 13 amino acids. The germline CDR1 and CDR2 sequences are DFQATT and SNEGSKA (reference sequence). The CDR3 bases are TGCAGTGCTAGAGGAATAAGCCAGGATACGCAGTATTTT. It is translated as CSARGISQDTQYF.

Worth noting for this clonotype: In a library made to pick up alpha chains, this beta chain is a stray read with a size that means little. The rearrangement uses TRBV7-9 and TRBJ2-3; unclear D gene. Trimming removed 2 bases at V and 3 bases at J, with 9 bases between. The CDR3 consists of 14 residues. Germline V lookup: CDR1 SEHNR, CDR2 FQNEAQ (reference sequence). The chain's CDR3 is CASSLTFGTDTQYF. The CDR3 nucleotides read TGTGCCAGCAGCTTAACATTCGGTACAGATACGCAGTATTTT.

Judged by abundance, this clonotype is medium-sized. A library made for alpha chains picked up this beta chain off target, so its size means little. The rearrangement links TRBV30 to TRBJ1-2; TRBD1 agrees at 10 bases. CDR3 length equals 16 residues. Germline V lookup: CDR1 GTSNPN, CDR2 SVGIG (reference sequence). V shed 4 bases and J 4 bases; nucleotides not matched to a gene: 12. The CDR3 sequence: CAWMGDRGPPGYGYTF. The CDR3 DNA reads as TGTGCCTGGATGGGGGACAGGGGCCCTCCGGGCTATGGCTACACCTTC.

This clonotype was seen a handful of times. This beta chain is an off-target read within a library intended for alpha chains, so its frequency means little. The V call is TRBV5-1, the J call TRBJ2-1; 8 bases match TRBD1. From germline, CDR1 is SGHRS and CDR2 YFSETQ. The CDR3 length is 14 residues. The junction had 9 bases not matched to a gene; V was cut back by 4 bases and J by 9 bases. The CDR3 protein is CASSQDRVRGEQFF. The CDR3, as DNA: TGCGCCAGCAGCCAGGACAGGGTCAGGGGTGAGCAGTTCTTC.

This clonotype is classed as medium-sized. The library was designed around alpha chains, so this beta chain is a stray read whose abundance carries little weight. CDR3 loop: CASSAAQGDGSYGYTF. The DNA of the CDR3 is TGTGCCAGCTCAGCCGCGCAAGGGGACGGAAGCTATGGCTACACCTTC. This rearrangement joins TRBV18 to TRBJ1-2, with TRBD1 as a possible D gene (5 bases). Germline CDR1 reads KGHSH; CDR2 reads LQKENI. The CDR3 runs 16 residues. V lost 5 bases, J lost 4 bases, and 20 bases lay in between.

This clonotype was found a few times. The library was prepared for alpha chains; this beta chain is a stray read, so its frequency means little. The chain recombines TRBV6-5 with TRBJ2-4; D is undetermined. CDR3 size: 14 residues. Trimming stripped 0 bases from V and 4 bases from J, with 7 bases between. CDR1 and CDR2 from the germline V gene are MNHEY and SVGAGI. The CDR3 sequence: CASSYSNRKNIQYF. The CDR3 DNA reads TGTGCCAGCAGTTACTCGAACAGAAAAAACATTCAGTACTTC.

This clonotype is judged medium-sized (0.01 to 0.1%). Because the library targeted alpha chains, this beta chain is an off-target read whose size means little. This chain uses TRBV11-2 with TRBJ2-7; TRBD1 aligns across 8 bases. J gave up 3 bases and V 5 bases, and 9 bases lay outside the gene matches. This CDR3 contains 15 residues. Germline V lookup: CDR1 SGHAT, CDR2 FQNNGV. This CDR3 is CASSLSPDRVYEQYV. CDR3 sequence (DNA): TGTGCCAGCAGCCTCAGCCCGGACAGGGTCTACGAGCAGTACGTC.

This clonotype was found many times. As an off-target read in a library built for alpha chains, this beta chain has a frequency of little significance. This chain uses TRBV7-6 with TRBJ2-5; either TRBD1 or TRBD2 may supply D (5 bases each). This CDR3 spans 15 amino acids. Germline CDR1 and CDR2: SGHVS and FNYEAQ. Trimming took off 5 bases at V and 2 bases at J, with 15 bases between the two ends. DNA of the CDR3: TGTGCCAGCAGCCTTACAGGAGGAGATCAAGAGACCCAGTACTTC. As protein: CASSLTGGDQETQYF.

With regard to this clonotype: This beta chain is a stray read from a library made for alpha chains; its abundance is not meaningful. The DNA of the CDR3 is TGTGCCAGCTCACCCGTAGGGAGCGGGGTCCCCGCAGATACGCAGTATTTT. It codes for CASSPVGSGVPADTQYF. The chain couples TRBV18 to TRBJ2-3; 7 bases align to TRBD2. Germline V gene data show CDR1 as KGHSH and CDR2 as LQKENI. The V segment lost 3 bases and the J segment 4 bases; nucleotides outside the gene matches: 13. CDR3 length: 17 amino acids.

This clonotype was counted at least ten times. The library was prepared for alpha chains; this beta chain is a stray read, so its frequency means little. This chain links TRBV2 with TRBJ1-1, with D tentatively TRBD1 (6 bases). The V end was cut by 3 bases, the J end by 5 bases, with 10 bases between. Looked up from germline, CDR1 is SNHLY and CDR2 is FYNNEI. The CDR3 is 13 residues long. CDR3 DNA sequence: TGTGCCAGCAGTGACTCAGGGGAGACTGAAGCTTTCTTT. Its translation: CASSDSGETEAFF.

This clonotype was observed many times. This beta chain is an unintended read in a library built for alpha chains; its size means little. J is TRBJ2-5 and V is TRBV2; D gene uncertain. Germline V gene sequence: CDR1 SNHLY, CDR2 FYNNEI. Between the trimmed V and J ends, which lost 4 bases and 2 bases, there was a span of 5 bases. The length of the CDR3 is 12 residues. CDR3 in amino acids: CASSVDQETQYF. The CDR3 region has the DNA TGTGCCAGCAGTGTCGATCAAGAGACCCAGTACTTC.

By share of the sample, this clonotype is medium-sized. The library was built for alpha chains, so this beta chain is an off-target read and its size means little. CDR3 DNA: TGTGCCAGCAGCCTCGACAGACGCTCCAAGCCCCAGCATTTT. This encodes CASSLDRRSKPQHF. The gene calls are TRBV7-2 and TRBJ1-5; D may be TRBD1 (5 bases). The CDR3 loop spans 14 amino acids. V was cut by 5 bases and J by 8 bases, with 16 bases left in between. CDR1 SGHTA and CDR2 FQGNSA come from the germline V gene.

Comments on this clonotype: This beta chain represents an off-target read in a library built for alpha chains; its size is of limited meaning. The chain links TRBV11-2 to TRBJ2-2, with TRBD1 matching over 8 bases. There are 14 residues in the CDR3. Germline loops: CDR1 SGHAT, CDR2 FQNNGV. V shed 6 bases, J shed 5 bases, and the junction held 5 bases outside the gene matches. CDR3 nucleotides: TGTGCCAGCAGAAGGACAGGGAGTACCGGGGAGCTGTTTTTT. Amino acid sequence: CASRRTGSTGELFF.

About this clonotype itself: A library made for alpha chains picked up this beta chain off target, so its size means little. This chain links TRBV24-1 with TRBJ2-5; D is uncertain. V dropped 4 bases and J dropped 0 bases, with 5 bases sitting between them. From germline, CDR1 is KGHDR and CDR2 SFDVKD. This CDR3 contains 13 residues. The CDR3 loop reads CATSDGHQETQYF. The CDR3 DNA follows: TGTGCCACCAGTGACGGCCACCAAGAGACCCAGTACTTC.

By sample share, this clonotype is medium-sized. This beta chain is an off-target read within a library intended for alpha chains, so its frequency means little. CDR3 coding DNA: TGCAGTGCTAGTACGTCGGGGTCGTGGAGTCAGCCCCAGCATTTT. Encoded protein: CSASTSGSWSQPQHF. J is TRBJ1-5 and V is TRBV20-1; unclear D gene. V lost 3 bases to trimming and J lost 6 bases, with 18 bases between them. Germline assignment: CDR1 DFQATT and CDR2 SNEGSKA (reference sequence). The CDR3 extends over 15 amino acids.